This T cell receptor (beta chain) was captured in a study of human thymus T cells. Generated by immunoSEQ multiplex PCR, the TCRdb table keeps only in-frame clones and is missing some. This table holds tens of thousands of clones, 94% found once. All available leukocytes, rather than a set cell count, yielded the blood DNA. This clonotype was obtained from a boy less than two years old with a congenital heart defect but otherwise immunologically healthy. The sequenced material came from blood.

The CDR3 nucleotides read TGTGCCAGCAGGGAGGGGGGCAATGAGCAGTTCTTC. Its protein product is CASREGGNEQFF. The chain joins TRBV14 to TRBJ2-1, with D perhaps TRBD1 or TRBD2 (6 bases each). Germline-derived CDR1 and CDR2 are SGHDN and FVKESK. V shed 6 bases and J shed 6 bases, with 9 bases lying between them. The CDR3 contains 12 residues.